Each of the 14 T cell receptor beta chains below was sequenced from the same sample in a study of PD-L1 blockade in urothelial cancer. The time point: peripheral blood 6 weeks after treatment start. Method: immunoSEQ multiplex PCR; TCRdb's copy keeps in-frame clones and lacks some. The table records around 100,000 clones, 75% to 95% of them present only once. The sample consisted of PBMCs, taken around atezolizumab (anti-PD-L1) treatment. The receptors shown here come from a man in his fifties or sixties with urothelial cancer.

This chain connects TRBV2 to TRBJ1-4, with unresolved D. Trimming stripped 6 bases from V and 7 bases from J, with 12 bases between. The germline V gene encodes CDR1 SNHLY and CDR2 FYNNEI. The CDR3 loop spans 13 amino acids. CDR3 sequence reads: CASRPGDGEKLFF. The CDR3 coding sequence is TGTGCCAGCAGGCCGGGTGACGGTGAAAAACTGTTTTTT. Using reference TRBV2 and TRBJ1-4 for the parts outside the CDR3, the full variable domain is EPEVTQTPSHQVTQMGQEVILRCVPISNHLYFYWYRQILGQKVEFLVSFYNNEISEKSEIFDDQFSVERPDGSNFTLKIRSTKLEDSAMYFCASRPGDGEKLFFGSGTQLSVL.

This rearrangement joins TRBV18 to TRBJ1-2; a possible D gene is TRBD1 (5 bases). The germline CDR1 and CDR2 sequences are KGHSH and LQKENI. This CDR3 is 15 amino acids long. V dropped 1 base and J dropped 1 base, with 10 bases sitting between them. This CDR3 is CASSPRQGGNYGYTF. Here the CDR3 DNA reads TGTGCCAGCTCACCACGGCAGGGAGGTAACTATGGCTACACCTTC.

This clone is a singleton in its sample. V usage is TRBV2 and J usage is TRBJ1-5; D is perhaps TRBD1 (6 bases). Germline V gene lookup returns CDR1 SNHLY and CDR2 FYNNEI. Deletions cut 4 bases from V and 1 base from J, with 14 bases between. The CDR3 runs 16 residues. The CDR3 nucleotides are TGTGCCAGCAGTGGGGGGACAATGGGAAGCAATCAGCCCCAGCATTTT. Encoded protein: CASSGGTMGSNQPQHF. The full variable domain, completed using reference TRBV2 and TRBJ1-5, is EPEVTQTPSHQVTQMGQEVILRCVPISNHLYFYWYRQILGQKVEFLVSFYNNEISEKSEIFDDQFSVERPDGSNFTLKIRSTKLEDSAMYFCASSGGTMGSNQPQHFGDGTRLSIL.

This chain uses TRBV19 with TRBJ1-2; unclear D gene. Trimming took off 5 bases at V and 5 bases at J, with 12 bases between the two ends. The CDR3 extends over 13 amino acids. The V gene's germline CDR1 is LNHDA and CDR2 SQIVND (reference sequence). The CDR3 DNA sequence: TGTGCCAGTAGTTTCGACAAGATTTATGGCTACACCTTC. Its protein product is CASSFDKIYGYTF.

The chain links TRBV14 to TRBJ1-1; D gene uncertain. There are 15 residues in the CDR3. Germline CDR1 SGHDN, CDR2 FVKESK. Trimming removed 0 bases from V and 6 bases from J, with 14 bases in between. CDR3 in amino acids: CASSQDLGWSSEAFF. CDR3 DNA sequence: TGTGCCAGCAGCCAAGATCTCGGGTGGAGCTCTGAAGCTTTCTTT.

This clone appeared a few times. This sequence joins TRBV19 and TRBJ2-6; D gene unclear. V dropped 3 bases and J dropped 1 base, with 7 bases sitting between them. Germline assignment: CDR1 LNHDA and CDR2 SQIVND (reference sequence). The CDR3 covers 15 residues. The CDR3 protein is CASSIGLSGANVLTF. In nucleotides, the CDR3 is TGTGCCAGTAGTATTGGTCTATCTGGGGCCAACGTCCTGACTTTC.

The chain combines TRBV4-3 with TRBJ1-2, with 7 bases identical to TRBD1. Germline values: CDR1 LGHNA, CDR2 YSLEER. CDR3 size: 15 residues. V shed 4 bases and J 4 bases; nucleotides not matched to a gene: 9. DNA of the CDR3: TGCGCCAGCAGCCTAGCAGGGACAGCCCCCTATGGCTACACCTTC. It yields the protein CASSLAGTAPYGYTF.

The chain employs TRBV6-6 and TRBJ2-7; D unclear. The CDR3 is made up of 12 amino acids. V was shortened by 2 bases and J by 2 bases, with 4 bases between the two germline ends. Germline CDR1 reads MNHNY; CDR2 reads SVGAGI (reference sequence). The CDR3 is CASSYRAYEQYF. In DNA form, the CDR3 reads TGTGCCAGCAGTTACCGGGCCTACGAGCAGTACTTC.

V gene TRBV4-2 combines with J gene TRBJ1-4; D remains ambiguous. Trimming left V 0 bases short and J 7 bases short, with 3 bases between. Germline CDR1 and CDR2: LGHNA and YNFKEQ. The CDR3 is made up of 12 amino acids. CDR3 bases: TGTGCCAGCAGCCAAGAGGCTGAAAAACTGTTTTTT. Translated, it gives CASSQEAEKLFF.

The chain has TRBV7-9 and TRBJ2-3; TRBD1 aligns across 9 bases. Germline values: CDR1 SEHNR, CDR2 FQNEAQ (reference sequence). The CDR3 covers 15 residues. Unmatched junction bases numbered 5, after V lost 3 bases and J lost 4 bases. CDR3 coding DNA: TGTGCCAGCAGCTTCGGGACAGGGTCCGCAGATACGCAGTATTTT. Protein: CASSFGTGSADTQYF.

The rearrangement joins TRBV28 to TRBJ2-1, with TRBD1 matching 8 bases. CDR1 is MDHEN and CDR2 is SYDVKM in the germline V gene. The length of the CDR3 is 16 residues. Trimming cost V 4 bases and J 1 base; bases outside gene matches: 6. CDR3 sequence (DNA): TGTGCCAGCAGTTCGGGTGGACAGGGTTCCTACAATGAGCAGTTCTTC. Protein: CASSSGGQGSYNEQFF.

This clone has only a few counts. The chain recombines TRBV28 with TRBJ2-7; 10 positions match TRBD1. This CDR3 has 17 residues. V lost 1 base to trimming and J lost 3 bases; unmatched junction nucleotides: 9. Germline-derived CDR1 and CDR2 are MDHEN and SYDVKM. The CDR3 is CASSLLKGTGERYEQYF. The CDR3 DNA follows: TGTGCCAGCAGTTTATTGAAGGGGACAGGGGAGCGCTACGAGCAGTACTTC.

V usage is TRBV4-3 and J usage is TRBJ2-2; a possible D gene is TRBD1 (5 bases). The CDR3 is made up of 18 amino acids. V was clipped by 0 bases and J by 7 bases, with 21 bases between them. Germline loops: CDR1 LGHNA, CDR2 YSLEER. The CDR3 nucleotides read TGCGCCAGCAGCCAAGAGGGGCTAGGATCCTCTGTCTTCGGGGAGCTGTTTTTT. Amino acid sequence: CASSQEGLGSSVFGELFF.

The CDR3 DNA is TGCAGCGTTGAACTAGCGGGGAAAAACTCCTACGAGCAGTACTTC. The encoded protein is CSVELAGKNSYEQYF. V is TRBV29-1 and J is TRBJ2-7; 9 bases align to TRBD2. The ends lost 2 bases at V and 0 bases at J; junction bases unmatched: 5. Germline V lookup: CDR1 SQVTM, CDR2 ANQGSEA. The CDR3 runs 15 residues.